This T cell receptor (beta chain) was recovered during a study of cytomegalovirus exposure and HLA in healthy donors. Donors likely had unrecorded immune exposures despite being nominally healthy when sampled. CDR3 length: 14 amino acids. The V end lost 0 bases, the J end lost 0 bases, and 4 bases lay between the germline ends. The germline V gene has CDR1 LNHDA and CDR2 SQIVND (reference sequence). The PCR contained 60 Vbeta and 13 Jbeta primers. Sequencing was performed with immunoSEQ multiplex PCR; in TCRdb, only in-frame clones are kept and a portion is missing. The listing records about 170,000 clones.

The sequence came from a woman between 18 and 29 years old in good health and CMV-seropositive. The chain links TRBV19 to TRBJ2-3, with D hard to call. Material: PBMCs. Here the CDR3 reads CASSIDRSTDTQYF. CDR3 DNA sequence: TGTGCCAGTAGTATAGACAGAAGCACAGATACGCAGTATTTT.